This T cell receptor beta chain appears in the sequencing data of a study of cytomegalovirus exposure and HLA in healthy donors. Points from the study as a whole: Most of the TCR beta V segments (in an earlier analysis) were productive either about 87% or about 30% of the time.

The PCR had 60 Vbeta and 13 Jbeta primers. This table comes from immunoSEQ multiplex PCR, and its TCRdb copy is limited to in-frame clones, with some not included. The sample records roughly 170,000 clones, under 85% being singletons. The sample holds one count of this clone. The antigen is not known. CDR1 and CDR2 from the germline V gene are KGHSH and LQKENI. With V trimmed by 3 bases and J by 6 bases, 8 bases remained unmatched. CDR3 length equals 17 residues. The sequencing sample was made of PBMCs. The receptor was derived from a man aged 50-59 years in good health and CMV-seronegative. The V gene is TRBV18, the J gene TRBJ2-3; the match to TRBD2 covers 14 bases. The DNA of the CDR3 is TGTGCCAGCTCACCTACGGGACTAGCGGGGGCAGGGGATACGCAGTATTTT. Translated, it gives CASSPTGLAGAGDTQYF.